A selection of T cell receptor beta chains follows, all from one sample in a study of Tregs in tolerant kidney transplant recipients. Antigen specificity for these receptors is unknown. Produced via immunoSEQ multiplex PCR; TCRdb's table is partial and in-frame only. This sample yields 35,000 to 50,000 clones, of which 95% to 96% are seen a single time; approximately 0.39% belongs to the top ten. Sequencing was carried out using Tregs from blood cultured with allogeneic cells. The receptors shown here come from a human donor in good health. Both conserved end residues are part of each CDR3. The D gene is left open where the match is weak. Clone size, where shown, is once, few, many, or a class for clones that have expanded.

len,d_gene,v_gene,abundance,j_gene,CDR3nt,CDR3aa
15,-,TRBV14,-,TRBJ1-1,TGTGCCAGCAGCCAATACCTAGGGGGGAACACTGAAGCTTTCTTT,CASSQYLGGNTEAFF
15,TRBD2,TRBV30,once,TRBJ2-5,TGTGCCTGGAGTCCGGGACTAGCGGGGACTTCGACCCAGTACTTC,CAWSPGLAGTSTQYF
12,-,TRBV5-5,-,TRBJ1-2,TGTGCCAGCAGGCCCGATTACTATGGCTACACCTTC,CASRPDYYGYTF
17,TRBD1,TRBV7-9,-,TRBJ1-5,TGTGCCAGCAGCTTGGGTGGGGACAGGCTCCGGAATCAGCCCCAGCATTTT,CASSLGGDRLRNQPQHF
14,TRBD1,TRBV27,once,TRBJ2-7,TGTGCCAGCAGTTACAGGGGACCCCCCTACGAGCAGTACTTC,CASSYRGPPYEQYF
18,-,TRBV7-8,-,TRBJ1-5,TGTGCCAGCAGCTCCGGAAGGTCCAGGGACGGTAGCAATCAGCCCCAGCATTTT,CASSSGRSRDGSNQPQHF
14,TRBD1,TRBV7-8,-,TRBJ1-1,TGTGCCAGCAGCTTCGGACAGGGGGGCACTGAAGCTTTCTTT,CASSFGQGGTEAFF
11,-,TRBV6-6,-,TRBJ2-5,TGTGCCACCGGGACACAAGAGACCCAGTACTTC,CATGTQETQYF
13,TRBD1,TRBV5-5,-,TRBJ1-5,TGTGCCAGCAGCTTGGGACAGGGTCAGCCCCAGCATTTT,CASSLGQGQPQHF
17,-,TRBV30,once,TRBJ2-1,TGTGCCTGGAGTGTTATAGATAGGTGGCAGGGATACAATGAGCAGTTCTTC,CAWSVIDRWQGYNEQFF
16,TRBD1,TRBV19,-,TRBJ1-1,TGTGCCAGTATTCCTCTGACAGGGGGCAGGAACACTGAAGCTTTCTTT,CASIPLTGGRNTEAFF
16,TRBD2,TRBV15,-,TRBJ2-2,TGTGCCACCAGCAAACTAGCGGGAGTTAACACCGGGGAGCTGTTTTTT,CATSKLAGVNTGELFF
11,-,TRBV30,-,TRBJ2-5,TGTGCCTGGAGTGTGGGGCAGGCGCAGTACTTC,CAWSVGQAQYF
17,-,TRBV18,-,TRBJ2-6,TGTGCCAGCTCACCCACTTTTGACAGCTCTGGGGCCAACGTCCTGACTTTC,CASSPTFDSSGANVLTF
16,TRBD1,TRBV13,-,TRBJ1-4,TGTGCCAGCAGCCGCCAGGGGGCTCTGACTAATGAAAAACTGTTTTTT,CASSRQGALTNEKLFF
15,TRBD1,TRBV19,-,TRBJ1-2,TGTGCCAGTAGTATAGATGGAGGGGGCAACTATGGCTACACCTTC,CASSIDGGGNYGYTF
15,-,TRBV10-3,-,TRBJ2-2,TGTGCCATCAGTGAGCCCATTCGAGGCCCCGGGGAGCTGTTTTTT,CAISEPIRGPGELFF
16,TRBD2,TRBV5-1,once,TRBJ2-3,TGCGCCAGCAGCTACTTAGCGGGGGGGAGCACAGATACGCAGTATTTT,CASSYLAGGSTDTQYF
14,TRBD1,TRBV5-8,-,TRBJ1-5,TGTGCCAGCAGCTTTGGGACAGGGCATCAGCCCCAGCATTTT,CASSFGTGHQPQHF
17,TRBD1,TRBV5-1,-,TRBJ2-3,TGCGCCAGCAGCTTAAGACAGGGACAGGGCGCCATAAATACGCAGTATTTT,CASSLRQGQGAINTQYF
15,-,TRBV5-4,-,TRBJ1-6,TGTGCCAGCAGCTTAACGGGCTCCTATAATTCACCCCTCCACTTT,CASSLTGSYNSPLHF
15,-,TRBV5-1,-,TRBJ1-2,TGCGCCAGCAGCTTGGAGTGGGGACCCCCGGGAGGCTACACCTTC,CASSLEWGPPGGYTF
15,-,TRBV9,-,TRBJ2-7,TGTGCCAGCAGCGTAGCGGCACGGGGGTACTACGAGCAGTACTTC,CASSVAARGYYEQYF
16,TRBD2,TRBV5-1,-,TRBJ2-5,TGCGCCAGCAGCTTGGGGGGACTAGCGGGACAAGAGACCCAGTACTTC,CASSLGGLAGQETQYF
13,-,TRBV6-1,-,TRBJ1-1,TGTGCCAGCAGTGCACAGGGTCTGACTGAAGCTTTCTTT,CASSAQGLTEAFF
13,-,TRBV30,-,TRBJ1-1,TGTGCCTGGAGTGTAGTGGAGACCACTGAAGCTTTCTTT,CAWSVVETTEAFF
14,-,TRBV7-8,-,TRBJ1-1,TGTGCCAGCAGCCCCCGGGCCTCTTGGACTGAAGCTTTCTTT,CASSPRASWTEAFF
16,TRBD1,TRBV5-1,-,TRBJ2-7,TGCGCCAGCAGCTTGGGGACAGGGGGATCAGTCTACGAGCAGTACTTC,CASSLGTGGSVYEQYF
14,-,TRBV19,-,TRBJ1-1,TGTGCCAGTAGCAAGGGGTTTACGAACACTGAAGCTTTCTTT,CASSKGFTNTEAFF
14,-,TRBV5-1,-,TRBJ1-1,TGCGCCAGCAGCGGAACAATGATGAACACTGAAGCTTTCTTT,CASSGTMMNTEAFF
14,-,TRBV5-1,-,TRBJ1-2,TGCGCCAGCAGCTTAAGGGAAGGGTACGGGGGCTACACCTTC,CASSLREGYGGYTF
14,TRBD2,TRBV10-2,-,TRBJ2-7,TGCGCCAGCACCGGGACTAGCGGAGACTACGAGCAGTACTTC,CASTGTSGDYEQYF
15,TRBD1,TRBV18,-,TRBJ2-7,TGTGCCAGCTCACCGGGCCTTGCAGGGGGTGGCGAGCAGTACTTC,CASSPGLAGGGEQYF
13,-,TRBV5-1,-,TRBJ2-1,TGCGCCAGCAGAGGTTGGCAGCTTAATGAGCAGTTCTTC,CASRGWQLNEQFF
11,-,TRBV10-3,-,TRBJ1-2,TGTGCCATCAGTGAAATGGGGGGCTACACCTTC,CAISEMGGYTF
13,-,TRBV7-3,-,TRBJ2-4,TGTGCCAGCAGCGCAGACACTAGGACCATTCAGTACTTC,CASSADTRTIQYF
15,TRBD1,TRBV4-1,-,TRBJ1-1,TGCGCCAGCAGCCAATCGGGACAGCTGAACACTGAAGCTTTCTTT,CASSQSGQLNTEAFF
13,TRBD1,TRBV5-5,-,TRBJ2-4,TGTGCCAGCGGACGACAGGGTGAGAACATTCAGTACTTC,CASGRQGENIQYF
15,TRBD1,TRBV19,-,TRBJ1-6,TGTGCCAGTAGTATACAGGGGGCAATACGATCACCCCTCCACTTT,CASSIQGAIRSPLHF
14,-,TRBV5-1,-,TRBJ2-2,TGCGCCAGCAGCTTCCGGGACCCAACCAGGGAGCTGTTTTTT,CASSFRDPTRELFF
15,TRBD1,TRBV7-9,-,TRBJ2-7,TGTGCCAGCAGCCCCCCAGCTTCCGACAGGGGCGAGCAGTACTTC,CASSPPASDRGEQYF
17,-,TRBV4-1,-,TRBJ1-2,TGCGCCAGCAGCCAAGATGGAACAGGCTCGCACTATGGTGGCTACACCTTC,CASSQDGTGSHYGGYTF
16,-,TRBV5-5,-,TRBJ2-1,TGTGCCAGCAGCTTGGTTTGGGGGAGCTCCTACAATGAGCAGTTCTTC,CASSLVWGSSYNEQFF
14,TRBD2,TRBV28,few,TRBJ2-7,TGTGCCAGCAGTTTACACGGGGGGGACTACGAGCAGTACTTC,CASSLHGGDYEQYF
16,TRBD2,TRBV18,-,TRBJ2-3,TGTGCCAGCTCACCTTTGGCGTTGACTAGCACAGGTACGCAGTATTTT,CASSPLALTSTGTQYF
13,-,TRBV6-5,-,TRBJ2-7,TGTGCCAGCAGTCGGGACGTGGCCTACGAGCAGTACTTC,CASSRDVAYEQYF
13,-,TRBV18,-,TRBJ1-2,TGTGCCAGCTCGCGACGGGACCTCTATGGCTACACCTTC,CASSRRDLYGYTF
14,-,TRBV7-2,-,TRBJ2-5,TGTGCCAGCAGCTTAGTAGTTAGCGTTGAGACCCAGTACTTC,CASSLVVSVETQYF
12,-,TRBV30,-,TRBJ2-3,TGTGCCTGGAGTGTAAGGACAGATACGCAGTATTTT,CAWSVRTDTQYF
13,-,TRBV11-3,-,TRBJ2-7,TGTGCCAGCAGCTCCAGAGTTGGCTACGAGCAGTACTTC,CASSSRVGYEQYF
12,-,TRBV2,once,TRBJ1-5,TGTGCCAGCGGGGCGAAGGATCAGCCCCAGCATTTT,CASGAKDQPQHF